This T cell receptor beta chain came from a study of blood T cell repertoires in COVID-19. CDR3 length: 13 amino acids. The junction had 0 bases not matched to a gene; V was cut back by 3 bases and J by 1 base. Germline CDR1 is SGHRS and CDR2 is YFSETQ. Produced via immunoSEQ multiplex PCR; TCRdb's table is partial and in-frame only. The data hold roughly 150,000 clones, with roughly 83% observed a single time. The receptor's source is a man between 65 and 80 years old who had been exposed to COVID-19. The chain is built from TRBV5-1 and TRBJ1-1; TRBD1 aligns across 7 bases. The material sequenced was PBMCs or T cells enriched from blood (not recorded which). The CDR3 region is CASSWDRNTEAFF. For the CDR3, the DNA is TGCGCCAGCAGCTGGGACAGGAACACTGAAGCTTTCTTT. The complete variable domain, with remaining parts taken from reference TRBV5-1 and TRBJ1-1, reads KAGVTQTPRYLIKTRGQQVTLSCSPISGHRSVSWYQQTPGQGLQFLFEYFSETQRNKGNFPGRFSGRQFSNSRSEMNVSTLELGDSALYLCASSWDRNTEAFFGQGTRLTVV.